This TCR beta chain was sequenced in a study of OX40 agonist ivuxolimab in advanced cancers. Broadly, across the study: Ivuxolimab, which targeted the costimulatory receptor OX40 (CD134), was an agonistic, fully human IgG2 monoclonal antibody. Intravenous ivuxolimab was administered to patients every 2 weeks at six dose levels: 0.01, 0.1, 0.3, 1.5, 3 and 10 mg/kg. Prior anti-PD-1, anti-PD-L1 or anti-CTLA-4 therapy was permitted, and checkpoint inhibitors had been received by under 50% of dose-escalation patients. Partial responses occurred in three dose-escalation patients: two with cutaneous melanoma and one with hepatocellular carcinoma. Of the approximately 50 dose-escalation patients, hepatocellular carcinoma was present in some 19, melanoma in approximately 15, renal cell carcinoma in 9 and head and neck cancer in 9. The monotherapy dose-escalation portion (N of about 57 patients) of the phase I ivuxolimab trial is reported in the paper. A male proportion of around 81% and a mean age of around 60 years, ranging from roughly 23 to 90, were recorded for the dose-escalation cohort. The purpose of peripheral TCRbeta sequencing was to test whether ivuxolimab changed TCR sequence diversity and led to clonal T-cell expansion. On the study overall, not on this receptor specifically: After ivuxolimab, CD8+ T cells had more expanded clones than CD4+ T cells on average. At doses of 0.1 to 3.0 mg/kg, clonal expansion of both CD4+ and CD8+ T cells in blood was seen between baseline and week 6. Antigen specificity was not determined for the clonally expanded peripheral T cells. Low levels of normalized T-cell clonal expansion were also seen in some patients who did not respond. In the 0.1-3.0 mg/kg groups, partial responders were among the patients with the lowest normalized peripheral clonal expansion, particularly in CD8+ T cells.

The trial excluded patients who had a history of autoimmune disease or were on systemic immunosuppression. In every dose cohort, peripheral blood was drawn for TCR sequencing at baseline, cycle 4 day 1, and cycle 7 day 1. Samples came from an open-label, multicenter, first-in-human phase I dose-escalation trial of ivuxolimab. The trial enrolled adults with locally advanced or metastatic head and neck squamous cell, hepatocellular, melanoma or renal cell carcinoma. Before TCR sequencing, CD4+ T cells and CD8+ T cells from peripheral blood were sorted into separate populations. Genomic DNA was isolated from the sorted cells so that the TCRbeta CDR3 region could be sequenced. TCRbeta CDR3 regions were sequenced using the immunoSEQ Assay. Imported from immuneACCESS, the table was reduced by TCRdb to in-frame sequences with V and J called. These copies leave out some clones; in studies compared against another copy, an unresolved V gene accounts for under half, and the cause of the remainder is not known. The sample table shows some 100,000 clones, and roughly 90% are seen once. About 3.6% of the sample lies in the top ten.

CDR1 and CDR2, per the germline V gene, are SGHAT and FQNNGV. From cysteine to phenylalanine, the CDR3 is 15 amino acids long. Only CDR3 DNA is held: 45 bases, read in frame from base 1. V sheds 0 bases and J sheds 5 bases, leaving 12 bases between their ends. This clone was counted a few times. This receptor's antigen is unknown. No base qualities exist here, and no much larger clone lies one base off it. The material sequenced was CD4+ or CD8+ T cells sorted from blood, taken in a trial of the OX40 agonist ivuxolimab. This sequence was found in an adult with an advanced solid tumor such as melanoma, head and neck, liver or kidney cancer. This chain is built from TRBV11-2 and TRBJ2-3, with the D gene uncertain. Read as DNA, the sequence is TGTGCCAGCAGCTTAGAGTTCGAGCCGGGAGATACGCAGTATTTT. This gives the protein CASSLEFEPGDTQYF.